The next 17 T cell receptor beta chains were all read from a single sample in a study of cytomegalovirus exposure and HLA in healthy donors. The assay was immunoSEQ multiplex PCR, and TCRdb's table has in-frame clones only and misses some. The table lists some 74,000 clones, roughly 93% of them singletons, with about 3.9% in the top ten. The material sequenced was PBMCs. These receptors all come from a woman aged 25 to 39 in good health and CMV-seronegative.

The chain links TRBV19 to TRBJ2-5; weak D call: TRBD1 (6 bases). V lost 4 bases to trimming and J lost 9 bases, with 15 bases between them. Germline values: CDR1 LNHDA, CDR2 SQIVND (reference sequence). The length of the CDR3 is 13 residues. The CDR3: CASSTRLEGAQYF. CDR3 sequence (DNA): TGTGCCAGTAGTACCCGACTTGAGGGGGCCCAGTACTTC.

The rearrangement links TRBV4-3 to TRBJ2-7; weak D call: TRBD2 (5 bases). The CDR3 has 15 amino acids. With 4 bases removed from V and 7 bases from J, the gap between germline ends came to 20 bases. Germline V gene lookup returns CDR1 LGHNA and CDR2 YSLEER. CDR3 loop: CASSPDPRAIGEQYF. The CDR3 DNA is TGCGCCAGCAGCCCAGACCCGCGGGCAATCGGAGAGCAGTACTTC.

This clone was seen a single time. The chain employs TRBV10-1 and TRBJ2-7; TRBD1 matches 8 bases. Trimming removed 6 bases from V and 2 bases from J; junction bases left unmatched: 6. The CDR3 is 14 amino acids. The germline gives CDR1 WNHNN, CDR2 SYGVQD (reference sequence). Here the CDR3 DNA reads TGCGCCAGCAGACAGGGGGTTAGGACCTACGAGCAGTACTTC. It encodes CASRQGVRTYEQYF.

J is TRBJ1-4 and V is TRBV27; TRBD1 agrees at 7 bases. The J segment lost 7 bases and the V segment lost 7 bases, leaving 12 bases of the junction unmatched. Per the germline V gene, CDR1 is MNHEY and CDR2 is SMNVEV (reference sequence). This CDR3 spans 15 amino acids. The CDR3 is CASKTPGSGGEKLFF. CDR3 DNA: TGTGCCAGCAAGACCCCGGGTTCAGGGGGTGAAAAACTGTTTTTT.

The chain is built from TRBV27 and TRBJ2-1; 11 nucleotides agree with TRBD2. CDR3 length: 15 amino acids. The trim removed 4 bases at V and 8 bases at J, leaving 7 bases unmatched. The germline V gene has CDR1 MNHEY and CDR2 SMNVEV (reference sequence). CDR3 in amino acids: CASSSRGLAAHEQFF. Here the CDR3 DNA reads TGTGCCAGCAGTTCGAGGGGACTAGCGGCACATGAGCAGTTCTTC.

The chain couples TRBV19 to TRBJ1-2; no clear D. CDR3 size: 14 residues. Germline lookup yields CDR1 LNHDA and CDR2 SQIVND (reference sequence). V gave up 7 bases and J gave up 2 bases, with 14 bases separating them. The CDR3 is CASTPRGLNYGYTF. In nucleotides, the CDR3 is TGTGCCAGTACGCCCCGAGGGTTAAACTATGGCTACACCTTC. Full variable domain (outside the CDR3, taken from reference TRBV19 and TRBJ1-2): DGGITQSPKYLFRKEGQNVTLSCEQNLNHDAMYWYRQDPGQGLRLIYYSQIVNDFQKGDIAEGYSVSREKKESFPLTVTSAQKNPTAFYLCASTPRGLNYGYTFGSGTRLTVV.

The chain has TRBV5-5 and TRBJ1-1, with 7 positions matching TRBD1. Germline V CDR1 and CDR2: SGHKS, YYEKEE (reference sequence). The junction had 5 bases not matched to a gene; V was cut back by 0 bases and J by 3 bases. This CDR3 has 15 amino acids. The CDR3 DNA reads TGTGCCAGCAGCTTGGGGACAGGCTCCTACACTGAAGCTTTCTTT. Amino acids: CASSLGTGSYTEAFF. The full variable domain, with the rest looked up from reference TRBV5-5 and TRBJ1-1, is DAGVTQSPTHLIKTRGQQVTLRCSPISGHKSVSWYQQVLGQGPQFIFQYYEKEERGRGNFPDRFSARQFPNYSSELNVNALLLGDSALYLCASSLGTGSYTEAFFGQGTRLTVV.

V usage is TRBV5-1 and J usage is TRBJ2-6; D is unclear. CDR3 length: 16 amino acids. The germline V and J ends were trimmed by 3 bases and 1 base, with 11 bases remaining between them. The V gene's germline CDR1 is SGHRS and CDR2 YFSETQ. CDR3 loop: CASSSPQLSGANVLTF. CDR3 DNA: TGCGCCAGCAGCTCCCCACAGCTATCTGGGGCCAACGTCCTGACTTTC.

This rearrangement joins TRBV25-1 to TRBJ1-1; 8 bases align to TRBD1. The CDR3 consists of 14 residues. CDR1 and CDR2 from the germline V gene are MGHDK and SYGVNS. With 6 bases clipped from V and 5 bases from J, the junction kept 8 bases outside the gene matches. The DNA of the CDR3 is TGTGCCAGCAGGGTCGACAGGGGTGGGACTGAAGCTTTCTTT. Its translation: CASRVDRGGTEAFF. The full variable domain, its missing parts supplied by reference TRBV25-1 and TRBJ1-1, is EADIYQTPRYLVIGTGKKITLECSQTMGHDKMYWYQQDPGMELHLIHYSYGVNSTEKGDLSSESTVSRIRTEHFPLTLESARPSHTSQYLCASRVDRGGTEAFFGQGTRLTVV.

The chain links TRBV5-1 to TRBJ2-3; D gene ambiguous. Per the germline V gene, CDR1 is SGHRS and CDR2 is YFSETQ. V was shortened by 5 bases and J by 2 bases, with 9 bases between the two germline ends. This CDR3 is 13 amino acids long. The CDR3 DNA is TGCGCCAGCAGTTTTCCATCCACAGATACGCAGTATTTT. Its protein is CASSFPSTDTQYF.

The rearrangement joins TRBV4-1 to TRBJ1-5, with 9 nucleotides matching TRBD1. J gave up 6 bases and V 2 bases, and 8 bases lay outside the gene matches. The CDR3 spans 16 residues. CDR1 and CDR2 from the germline V gene are MGHRA and YSYEKL. The CDR3 sequence: CASSQISGTGRQPQHF. The CDR3 bases are TGCGCCAGCAGCCAAATTTCCGGGACAGGGCGTCAGCCCCAGCATTTT.

The CDR3 region is CASSLNAGFSYGYTF. The CDR3 bases are TGCGCCAGCAGCTTGAACGCAGGGTTCAGCTATGGCTACACCTTC. V and J are TRBV5-1 and TRBJ1-2, with D possibly TRBD1 on 5 matching bases. The ends were cut back, 1 base at V and 4 bases at J, with 14 bases in the middle. This CDR3 is built from 15 residues. Germline CDR1 is SGHRS and CDR2 is YFSETQ. The entire variable domain, with the rest obtained from reference TRBV5-1 and TRBJ1-2, is as follows: KAGVTQTPRYLIKTRGQQVTLSCSPISGHRSVSWYQQTPGQGLQFLFEYFSETQRNKGNFPGRFSGRQFSNSRSEMNVSTLELGDSALYLCASSLNAGFSYGYTFGSGTRLTVV.

V and J are TRBV7-3 and TRBJ2-1; 14 bases map to TRBD2. The germline CDR1 and CDR2 sequences are SGHTA and FQGTGA. With V trimmed by 7 bases and J by 2 bases, 13 bases remained unmatched. The CDR3 has 19 amino acids. CDR3 loop: CASTSRRTSGRYTYNEQFF. DNA of the CDR3: TGTGCCAGCACCTCACGAAGGACTAGCGGGAGGTACACCTACAATGAGCAGTTCTTC.

The V gene is TRBV5-6, the J gene TRBJ1-3; maybe TRBD1 (5 bases). Germline loops: CDR1 SGHDT, CDR2 YYEEEE. The CDR3 contains 16 residues. The V end lost 4 bases, the J end lost 0 bases, and 14 bases lay between the germline ends. The CDR3 DNA reads TGTGCCAGCAGCGCAATCGACAGAGCCTCTGGAAACACCATATATTTT. It specifies CASSAIDRASGNTIYF.

In its sample, this clone was seen once. The chain is built from TRBV5-8 and TRBJ1-4; 8 nucleotides line up with TRBD1. Germline V gives CDR1 SGHTS, CDR2 YDEGEE. J gave up 5 bases and V 5 bases, and 8 bases lay outside the gene matches. The CDR3 covers 15 residues. The CDR3: CASSYRDRRNEKLFF. CDR3 DNA sequence: TGTGCCAGCAGTTATAGGGACAGGAGAAATGAAAAACTGTTTTTT.

The rearrangement links TRBV12-5 to TRBJ1-2, with D tentatively TRBD1 (5 bases). V was cut by 0 bases and J by 5 bases, with 13 bases left in between. Germline lookup yields CDR1 LGHNT and CDR2 FRNRAP. The CDR3 runs 15 residues. The CDR3, as DNA: TGTGCTAGTGGTTTGGTAAGAGGCAGGGATTATGGCTACACCTTC. Amino acid sequence: CASGLVRGRDYGYTF.

J is TRBJ2-5 and V is TRBV4-1; tentatively, D is TRBD1 (5 bases). V gave up 0 bases and J gave up 2 bases, with 19 bases separating them. The CDR3 is 18 residues long. Per germline, CDR1 MGHRA and CDR2 YSYEKL. CDR3 coding DNA: TGCGCCAGCAGCCAAGAACGGGTATATGGGGCAGAACAAGAGACCCAGTACTTC. Protein sequence: CASSQERVYGAEQETQYF.